Listed here are 3 T cell receptor beta chains from one sample, sequenced in a study of shared clonotypes between healthy human individuals. The table came from immunoSEQ multiplex PCR; TCRdb's copy has only in-frame clones and leaves some out. The sample records roughly 720,000 clones, about 90% being singletons. The sample taken for sequencing was memory CD8+ T cells from PBMCs. Stated subset: CD45RO+ cells pooled with CCR7-negative TemRA cells. These receptors were collected from a young man in good health. Some clones in this sample may be carry-over from other donors' samples.

The chain has TRBV27 and TRBJ2-3; D unresolved. Germline loops: CDR1 MNHEY, CDR2 SMNVEV (reference sequence). The V end was cut by 4 bases, the J end by 0 bases, with 11 bases between. The CDR3 loop spans 15 amino acids. CDR3 in amino acids: CASSSIFTSTDTQYF. The CDR3 nucleotides are TGTGCCAGCAGTTCGATTTTTACTAGCACAGATACGCAGTATTTT.

As to this clone: Other nucleotide sequences from this sample produce the same CDR3. The V gene is TRBV28, the J gene TRBJ1-1; D is uncertain. The CDR3 length is 11 residues. Between the trimmed V and J ends, which lost 6 bases and 2 bases, there was a span of 4 bases. Per the germline V gene, CDR1 is MDHEN and CDR2 is SYDVKM. The CDR3 sequence: CASSPNTEAFF. The CDR3 DNA sequence: TGTGCCAGCAGCCCTAACACTGAAGCTTTCTTT. Full variable domain (rest looked up from reference TRBV28 and TRBJ1-1): DVKVTQSSRYLVKRTGEKVFLECVQDMDHENMFWYRQDPGLGLRLIYFSYDVKMKEKGDIPEGYSVSREKKERFSLILESASTNQTSMYLCASSPNTEAFFGQGTRLTVV.

V is TRBV9 and J is TRBJ2-7, with a weak D call TRBD2 (6 bases). V shed 4 bases and J shed 0 bases, with 17 bases lying between them. Germline CDR1 and CDR2: SGDLS and YYNGEE. This CDR3 contains 16 residues. The CDR3 reads CASSSFSAGRSYEQYF. The CDR3 DNA reads TGTGCCAGCAGCTCCTTCTCGGCGGGGCGCTCCTACGAGCAGTACTTC.